This passage covers 25 T cell receptor beta chains from one sample sequenced in a study of cytomegalovirus exposure and HLA in healthy donors (dated by TCRdb to the late 2010s). The library was made by the immunoSEQ multiplex PCR assay. In its TCRdb copy, this immuneACCESS table keeps in-frame sequences only and misses some clones. Where compared with another copy, unresolved V genes explain less than half of these, and the others have no known cause. A total of 200,000 to 300,000 clones appear in this sample, about 90% of them only once. The ten largest make up around 1.2% of the sample. Source material: PBMCs. These receptors were obtained from a woman aged 25 to 39 in good health and CMV-seropositive.

V usage is TRBV30 and J usage is TRBJ1-2; D gene ambiguous. The CDR3 sequence is 12 residues long. The germline V and J ends were trimmed by 8 bases and 5 bases, with 15 bases remaining between them. CDR1 and CDR2 (germline): GTSNPN, SVGIG (reference sequence). CDR3 residues: CAGGGRLYGYTF. The CDR3 region has the DNA TGTGCCGGAGGTGGCAGACTATATGGCTACACCTTC.

This clone was picked up one time. The CDR3 DNA sequence: TGCGCCAGCAGCTGGGGTGGGCCGCGGAGGGGCACAGATACGCAGTATTTT. This gives the protein CASSWGGPRRGTDTQYF. The rearrangement joins TRBV5-1 to TRBJ2-3; TRBD2 is a possible D gene (6 bases). V shed 3 bases and J shed 1 base, with 18 bases lying between them. CDR3 length equals 17 residues. Germline-derived CDR1 and CDR2 are SGHRS and YFSETQ.

The chain employs TRBV7-8 and TRBJ2-2; 7 nucleotides align to TRBD2. Germline V CDR1 and CDR2: SGHVS, FQNEAQ. The CDR3 sequence is 15 residues long. The J segment lost 0 bases and the V segment lost 8 bases, leaving 6 bases of the junction unmatched. The CDR3 spells CASDPGGTNTGELFF. The CDR3 DNA sequence: TGTGCCAGCGACCCGGGAGGAACGAACACCGGGGAGCTGTTTTTT.

This clone was observed once. The V and J genes are TRBV18 and TRBJ2-1; 10 bases are a match to TRBD2. Trimming removed 6 bases from V and 3 bases from J; junction bases left unmatched: 11. This CDR3 comprises 17 residues. Germline V gene lookup returns CDR1 KGHSH and CDR2 LQKENI. Here the CDR3 reads CASSASIAGGNYNEQFF. DNA for the CDR3: TGTGCCAGCTCGGCTTCCATAGCGGGAGGAAACTACAATGAGCAGTTCTTC.

The CDR3 DNA follows: TGTGCCAGCAGTTTAAACGAGGGCTACGAGCAGTACTTC. Protein: CASSLNEGYEQYF. The chain uses TRBV28 and TRBJ2-7; D might be TRBD2 (5 bases). Germline V gene sequence: CDR1 MDHEN, CDR2 SYDVKM. The CDR3 contains 13 residues. V lost 2 bases, J lost 3 bases, and 8 bases lay in between.

The chain combines TRBV6-5 with TRBJ2-1; 7 nucleotides line up with TRBD1. The junction had 7 bases not matched to a gene; V was cut back by 6 bases and J by 5 bases. Germline loops: CDR1 MNHEY, CDR2 SVGAGI. The CDR3 runs 14 residues. DNA of the CDR3: TGTGCCAGCAGCCTGGGACAGATTAACAATGAGCAGTTCTTC. Translated: CASSLGQINNEQFF.

The CDR3 DNA sequence: TGTGCCACCAGCAGAGATCCGGGACAATCCTACGAGCAGTACTTC. Protein product: CATSRDPGQSYEQYF. The V and J genes are TRBV15 and TRBJ2-7; D might be TRBD1 (6 bases). Trimming took 0 bases from V and 1 from J, leaving 10 bases between them. The CDR3 runs 15 residues. Germline V gene data show CDR1 as LNHNV and CDR2 as YYDKDF (reference sequence).

CDR3 amino acids: CASSYGTAVSEAFF. The CDR3 nucleotides read TGCGCCAGCTCCTACGGGACAGCCGTTTCGGAAGCTTTCTTT. This chain connects TRBV10-2 to TRBJ1-1; 7 bases align to TRBD1. The V segment lost 8 bases and the J segment 8 bases; nucleotides outside the gene matches: 14. The CDR3 runs to 14 residues. From germline, CDR1 is WSHSY and CDR2 SAAADI.

This clone came up a few times. CDR3 loop: CASSPRRDHGWGTEAFF. Here the CDR3 DNA reads TGTGCCAGCTCACCACGGAGGGATCATGGTTGGGGCACTGAAGCTTTCTTT. The rearrangement uses TRBV18 and TRBJ1-1, with unresolved D. Germline V gene sequence: CDR1 KGHSH, CDR2 LQKENI. The CDR3 has 17 residues. The V gene lost 1 base and the J gene lost 4 bases, with 19 bases spanning the gap.

The chain is built from TRBV5-1 and TRBJ2-2; possible D gene TRBD1, 6 bases. The V gene lost 4 bases and the J gene lost 4 bases, with 14 bases spanning the gap. This CDR3 has 15 amino acids. CDR1 and CDR2 (germline): SGHRS, YFSETQ. CDR3 in amino acids: CASSEKTGSTGELFF. For the CDR3, the DNA is TGCGCCAGCAGCGAAAAAACAGGGAGCACCGGGGAGCTGTTTTTT.

V gene TRBV5-1 combines with J gene TRBJ2-7; TRBD1 might be the D (6 bases). Germline-derived CDR1 and CDR2 are SGHRS and YFSETQ. The CDR3 contains 14 residues. Trimming shortened V by 4 bases and J by 4 bases, and 15 bases separated the two germline ends. CDR3 protein: CASSNRRQEYEQYF. As DNA, the CDR3 is TGCGCCAGCAGCAACCGGAGACAGGAATACGAGCAGTACTTC.

This clone was found a few times. The chain is built from TRBV4-1 and TRBJ2-5; TRBD2 agrees at 11 bases. This CDR3 region has 15 residues. Germline V CDR1 and CDR2: MGHRA, YSYEKL. V was pared by 4 bases and J by 5 bases, with 6 bases of the junction left unmatched. The CDR3 protein is CASSPRLAGRETQYF. The DNA of the CDR3 is TGCGCCAGCAGCCCGCGACTAGCGGGAAGGGAGACCCAGTACTTC.

V usage is TRBV28 and J usage is TRBJ2-7, with 7 positions matching TRBD1. V lost 2 bases to trimming and J lost 3 bases; unmatched junction nucleotides: 10. Per the germline V gene, CDR1 is MDHEN and CDR2 is SYDVKM. The CDR3 is 16 residues long. For the CDR3, the DNA is TGTGCCAGCAGTTTAATAGGGGGCGGTAACTACTACGAGCAGTACTTC. Protein sequence: CASSLIGGGNYYEQYF.

This sequence joins TRBV16 and TRBJ2-7; D possibly corresponds to TRBD2 (6 bases). V lost 7 bases, J lost 0 bases, and 16 bases lay in between. The CDR3 loop spans 15 amino acids. Per germline, CDR1 KGHSY and CDR2 FQNENV. The CDR3 DNA reads as TGTGCCAGCACCCAGAGGGACTCCCACTCCTACGAGCAGTACTTC. Its protein is CASTQRDSHSYEQYF.

V and J are TRBV28 and TRBJ2-3; D is ambiguous. The CDR3 totals 17 residues. Germline lookup yields CDR1 MDHEN and CDR2 SYDVKM. V gave up 1 base and J gave up 3 bases, with 17 bases separating them. CDR3 bases: TGTGCCAGCAGTTTATTCGCCCCAGTCTTGAGGACAGATACGCAGTATTTT. Amino acids: CASSLFAPVLRTDTQYF.

The chain combines TRBV11-3 with TRBJ2-7; 11 nucleotides agree with TRBD2. Trimming removed 4 bases from V and 0 bases from J; junction bases left unmatched: 8. Per the germline V gene, CDR1 is SGHNT and CDR2 is YENEEA. This CDR3 is 17 amino acids long. The CDR3 here is CASSSPGLADSSYEQYF. The CDR3 DNA reads as TGTGCCAGCAGCTCCCCGGGACTAGCGGACAGCTCCTACGAGCAGTACTTC.

This clone was counted a single time. The chain recombines TRBV19 with TRBJ1-1; 7 bases align to TRBD1. The ends lost 6 bases at V and 4 bases at J; junction bases unmatched: 11. The germline V gene encodes CDR1 LNHDA and CDR2 SQIVND (reference sequence). This CDR3 contains 15 residues. The CDR3 nucleotides are TGTGCCAGTAGACATTCAACAGGGGCGTCCACTGAAGCTTTCTTT. Residues: CASRHSTGASTEAFF.

The chain is built from TRBV5-1 and TRBJ1-4; D may be TRBD1 (5 bases). CDR3 length equals 15 residues. V gave up 4 bases and J gave up 2 bases, with 12 bases separating them. Germline assignment: CDR1 SGHRS and CDR2 YFSETQ. CDR3 loop: CASSRQGLTNEKLFF. The CDR3 DNA reads as TGCGCCAGCAGCAGGCAGGGTTTGACTAATGAAAAACTGTTTTTT.

This clone was recorded only once. The chain is built from TRBV4-1 and TRBJ1-4; TRBD1 matches at 9 bases. The CDR3 is 15 residues long. Looked up from germline, CDR1 is MGHRA and CDR2 is YSYEKL. Trimming at V came to 3 bases and at J to 8 bases, leaving 7 bases not matched to a gene. The CDR3 DNA sequence: TGCGCCAGCAGCCAGCCGTGGACAGGGGAAGAAAAACTGTTTTTT. Translation: CASSQPWTGEEKLFF.

V gene TRBV27 combines with J gene TRBJ2-5; 9 bases fit TRBD2. V lost 2 bases and J lost 3; bases outside the gene matches: 7. Germline lookup yields CDR1 MNHEY and CDR2 SMNVEV (reference sequence). The CDR3 covers 16 residues. The CDR3 region is CASSLGSGSVEETQYF. DNA of the CDR3: TGTGCCAGCAGTTTAGGTAGCGGGAGTGTTGAAGAGACCCAGTACTTC.

V gene TRBV27 combines with J gene TRBJ2-5, with 7 bases matching TRBD1. Germline V gene lookup returns CDR1 MNHEY and CDR2 SMNVEV (reference sequence). The junction had 1 base not matched to a gene; V was cut back by 2 bases and J by 1 base. CDR3 length equals 14 residues. CDR3 protein: CASSLGDSQETQYF. The CDR3 DNA reads TGTGCCAGCAGTTTAGGGGACAGCCAAGAGACCCAGTACTTC.

The table lists this clone with a few counts. V usage is TRBV5-1 and J usage is TRBJ2-7; 9 bases line up with TRBD2. The CDR3 has 13 amino acids. Trimming took 6 bases from V and 3 from J; bases not matched to a gene: 4. Germline CDR1 SGHRS, CDR2 YFSETQ. For the CDR3, the DNA is TGCGCCAGCAAACTAGCGGGCGGCTACGAGCAGTACTTC. Translating it yields CASKLAGGYEQYF.

CDR3 in DNA: TGCGCCAGCAGCTTATTAGGTTTAGCCATAATACCCTCCTACAATGAGCAGTTCTTC. Translation: CASSLLGLAIIPSYNEQFF. The chain employs TRBV5-1 and TRBJ2-1; D is unresolved. CDR1 is SGHRS, CDR2 YFSETQ, per germline. The V and J ends lost 2 bases and 0 bases respectively, with 21 bases between them. The CDR3 has 19 residues.

The CDR3 DNA follows: TGTGCCAGTAGTATCTCCCTTTCGGGAGGGGGTCAGCCCCAGCATTTT. This translates into CASSISLSGGGQPQHF. The chain uses TRBV19 and TRBJ1-5; the D gene is possibly TRBD1 (6 bases). The CDR3 consists of 16 residues. V lost 3 bases and J 6 bases, leaving 18 bases between the germline ends. Germline V gives CDR1 LNHDA, CDR2 SQIVND (reference sequence). Looking up the rest from reference TRBV19 and TRBJ1-5 gives the full variable domain: DGGITQSPKYLFRKEGQNVTLSCEQNLNHDAMYWYRQDPGQGLRLIYYSQIVNDFQKGDIAEGYSVSREKKESFPLTVTSAQKNPTAFYLCASSISLSGGGQPQHFGDGTRLSIL.

The V call is TRBV7-2, the J call TRBJ1-1; D is uncertain. The CDR3 has 14 residues. V was clipped by 4 bases and J by 0 bases, with 9 bases between them. Per germline, CDR1 SGHTA and CDR2 FQGNSA. CDR3 sequence (DNA): TGTGCCAGCAGCTCCACTAACTTGAACACTGAAGCTTTCTTT. It translates to CASSSTNLNTEAFF.